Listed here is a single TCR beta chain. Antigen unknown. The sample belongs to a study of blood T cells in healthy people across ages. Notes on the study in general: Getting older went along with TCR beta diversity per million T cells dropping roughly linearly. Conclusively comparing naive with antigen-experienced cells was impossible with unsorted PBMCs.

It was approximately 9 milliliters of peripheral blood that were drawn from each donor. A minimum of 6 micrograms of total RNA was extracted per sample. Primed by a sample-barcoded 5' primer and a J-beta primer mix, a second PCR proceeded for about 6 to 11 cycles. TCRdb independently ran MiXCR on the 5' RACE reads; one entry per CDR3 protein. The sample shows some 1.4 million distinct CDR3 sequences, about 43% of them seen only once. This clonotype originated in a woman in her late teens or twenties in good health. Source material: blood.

In nucleotides, the CDR3 is TGCGCCAGCAGCCGACAGGGGGTAGAGGCTGAAGCTTTCTTT. It translates to CASSRQGVEAEAFF. The chain employs TRBV4-1 and TRBJ1-1, with TRBD1 matching over 9 bases. V shed 4 bases, J shed 6 bases, and the junction held 6 bases outside the gene matches. This CDR3 has 14 amino acids. CDR1 is MGHRA, CDR2 YSYEKL, per germline.